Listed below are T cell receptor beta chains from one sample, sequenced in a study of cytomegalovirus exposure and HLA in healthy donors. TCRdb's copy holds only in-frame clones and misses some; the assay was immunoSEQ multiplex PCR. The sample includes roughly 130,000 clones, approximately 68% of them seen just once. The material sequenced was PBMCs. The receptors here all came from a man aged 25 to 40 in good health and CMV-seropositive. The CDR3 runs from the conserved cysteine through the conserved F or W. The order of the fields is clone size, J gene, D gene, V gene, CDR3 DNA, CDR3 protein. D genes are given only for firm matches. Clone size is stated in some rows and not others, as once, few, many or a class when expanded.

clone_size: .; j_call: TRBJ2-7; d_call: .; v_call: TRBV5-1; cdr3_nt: TGCGCCAGCAGCTTGGCAGGGTGGTTCTACGAGCAGTACTTC; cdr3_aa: CASSLAGWFYEQYF
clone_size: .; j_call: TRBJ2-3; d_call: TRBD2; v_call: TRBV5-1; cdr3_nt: TGCGCCAGCAGCTTGGCAGCGGGGGGCTTCACAGATACGCAGTATTTT; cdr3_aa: CASSLAAGGFTDTQYF
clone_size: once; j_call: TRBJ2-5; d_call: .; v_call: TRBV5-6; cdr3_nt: TGTGCCAGCAGCTTGCTAGAGACCCAGTACTTC; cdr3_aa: CASSLLETQYF
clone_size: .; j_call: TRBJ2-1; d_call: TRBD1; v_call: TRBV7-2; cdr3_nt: TGTGCCAGCAGCTTAGACAGGGGGTTTTCGGGGGAGCAGTTCTTC; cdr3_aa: CASSLDRGFSGEQFF
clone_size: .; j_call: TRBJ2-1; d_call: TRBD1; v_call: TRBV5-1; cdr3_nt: TGCGCCAGCAGCTTGGGGAACACAGGGGGCAATGAGCAGTTCTTC; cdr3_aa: CASSLGNTGGNEQFF
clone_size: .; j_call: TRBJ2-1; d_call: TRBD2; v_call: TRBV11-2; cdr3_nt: TGTGCCAGCATCATGACTAGCGGGCAGTACAATGAGCAGTTCTTC; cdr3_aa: CASIMTSGQYNEQFF
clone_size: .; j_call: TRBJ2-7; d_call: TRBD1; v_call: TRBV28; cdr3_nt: TGTGCCAGCAGAGTAGGGACAGGGGGCTACGAGCAGTACTTC; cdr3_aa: CASRVGTGGYEQYF
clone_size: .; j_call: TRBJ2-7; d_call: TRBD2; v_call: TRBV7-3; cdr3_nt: TGTGCCAGCAGCTTGGGGAGGGACTACGAGCAGTACTTC; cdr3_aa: CASSLGRDYEQYF
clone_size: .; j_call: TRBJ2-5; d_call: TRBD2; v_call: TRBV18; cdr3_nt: TGTGCCAGCTCACCAAAGCGGGACGGATGGGGTGAGGAGACCCAGTACTTC; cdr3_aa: CASSPKRDGWGEETQYF
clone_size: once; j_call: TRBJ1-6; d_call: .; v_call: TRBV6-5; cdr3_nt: TGTGCCAGCAGTGCGGGTATGTCCCTCCACTTT; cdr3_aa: CASSAGMSLHF
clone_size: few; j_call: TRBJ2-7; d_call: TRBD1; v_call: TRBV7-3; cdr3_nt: TGTGCCAGCAGCTTAACAGGACAGGGCCTCTACGAGCAGTACTTC; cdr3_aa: CASSLTGQGLYEQYF
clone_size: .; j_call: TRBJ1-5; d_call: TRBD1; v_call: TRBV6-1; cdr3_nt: TGTGCCAGCAGTGAAGCGGCCTGGGACAGTGTTTTCCCGATGAGGGACCGCAATCAGCCCCAGCATTTT; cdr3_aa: CASSEAAWDSVFPMRDRNQPQHF
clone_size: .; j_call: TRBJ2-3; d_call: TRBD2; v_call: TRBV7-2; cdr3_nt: TGTGCCAGCAGCTCCGGGACTAGCGGACCAGATACGCAGTATTTT; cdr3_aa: CASSSGTSGPDTQYF
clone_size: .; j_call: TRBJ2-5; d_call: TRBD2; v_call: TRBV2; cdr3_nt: TGTGCCAGCAGCGAAGATGCACAAGCGGGAGGGCGAGAGACCCAGTACTTC; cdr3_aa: CASSEDAQAGGRETQYF
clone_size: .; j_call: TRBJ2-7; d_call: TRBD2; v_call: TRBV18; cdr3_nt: TGTGCCAGCTCACCGGGACTAGCGGGAGTCTCCTACGAGCAGTACTTC; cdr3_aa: CASSPGLAGVSYEQYF
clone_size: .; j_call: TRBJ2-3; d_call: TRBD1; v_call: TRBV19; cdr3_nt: TGTGCCAGTCAGGGGAGACAGGGGGTTGGAGATACGCAGTATTTT; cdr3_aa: CASQGRQGVGDTQYF
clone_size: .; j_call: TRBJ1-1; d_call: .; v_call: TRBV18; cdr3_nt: TGTGCCAGCTCACCATACGACGGGGGGAGGAACACTGAAGCTTTCTTT; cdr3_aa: CASSPYDGGRNTEAFF
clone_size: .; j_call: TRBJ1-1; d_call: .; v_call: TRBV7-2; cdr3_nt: TGTGCCAGCAGTGAGGGACAGAACACTGAAGCTTTCTTT; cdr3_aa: CASSEGQNTEAFF
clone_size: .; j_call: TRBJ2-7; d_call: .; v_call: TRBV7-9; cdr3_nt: TGTGCCAGCGGAGTGACTGTGCATACCCACGAGCAGTACTTC; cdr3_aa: CASGVTVHTHEQYF
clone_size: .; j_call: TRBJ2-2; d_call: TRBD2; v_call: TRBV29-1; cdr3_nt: TGCAGCGTTTCCGGGACTAGCTCCACCGGGGAGCTGTTTTTT; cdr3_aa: CSVSGTSSTGELFF
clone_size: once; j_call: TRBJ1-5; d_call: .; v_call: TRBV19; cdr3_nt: TGTGCCAGTACCAGAATGGGTCGGGGGATCAATCAGCCCCAGCATTTT; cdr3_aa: CASTRMGRGINQPQHF
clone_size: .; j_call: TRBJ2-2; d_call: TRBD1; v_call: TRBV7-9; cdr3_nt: TGTGCCAGCAGCCACAGGGGGCGGACCGGGGAGCTGTTTTTT; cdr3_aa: CASSHRGRTGELFF
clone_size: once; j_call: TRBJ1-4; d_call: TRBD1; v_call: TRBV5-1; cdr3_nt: TGCGCCAGCAGCTTGTGGCAGGGGGGTAATGAAAAACTGTTTTTT; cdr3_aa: CASSLWQGGNEKLFF
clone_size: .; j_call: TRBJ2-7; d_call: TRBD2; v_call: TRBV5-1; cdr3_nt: TGCGCCAGCAGCTTTATCGCGGGAGGATCCTACGAGCAGTACTTC; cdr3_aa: CASSFIAGGSYEQYF
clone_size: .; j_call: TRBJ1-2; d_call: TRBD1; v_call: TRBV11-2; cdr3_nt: TGTGCCAGCAGCTATAGGGGGCATGAGGAGGGGGCCTTTGGCTACACCTTC; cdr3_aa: CASSYRGHEEGAFGYTF
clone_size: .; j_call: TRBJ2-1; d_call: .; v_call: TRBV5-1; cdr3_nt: TGCGCCAGCAGCTACCCATTTGGGATAGCGGCTAGCTCCTACAATGAGCAGTTCTTC; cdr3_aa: CASSYPFGIAASSYNEQFF
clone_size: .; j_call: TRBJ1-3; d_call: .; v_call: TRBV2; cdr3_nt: TGTGCCAGCAGGGAATTCTTCGGAGGTGGAAACACCATATATTTT; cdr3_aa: CASREFFGGGNTIYF
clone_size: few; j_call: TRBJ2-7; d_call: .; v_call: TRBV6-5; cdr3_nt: TGTGCCAGCAGTCCCCCGGGACACCCTTACGAGCAGTACTTC; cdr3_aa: CASSPPGHPYEQYF
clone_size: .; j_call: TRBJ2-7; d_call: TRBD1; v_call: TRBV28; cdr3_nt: TGTGCCAGCAGTCTAGGGGGACAGGCGGGGTACGAGCAGTACTTC; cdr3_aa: CASSLGGQAGYEQYF
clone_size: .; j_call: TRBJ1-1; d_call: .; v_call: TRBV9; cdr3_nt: TGTGCCAGCAGCGTATACGGGATTATGAACACTGAAGCTTTCTTT; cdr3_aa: CASSVYGIMNTEAFF
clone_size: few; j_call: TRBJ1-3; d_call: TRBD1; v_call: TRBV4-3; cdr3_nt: TGCGCCAGCAGCCAAGACGGGCCTGGGACAGGGCTTCGAAACACCATATATTTT; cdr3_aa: CASSQDGPGTGLRNTIYF
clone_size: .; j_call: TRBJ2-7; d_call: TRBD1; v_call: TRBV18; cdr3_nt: TGTGCCAGCTCACCACGGACAGGGGGCTCCGAGCAGTACTTC; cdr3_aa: CASSPRTGGSEQYF
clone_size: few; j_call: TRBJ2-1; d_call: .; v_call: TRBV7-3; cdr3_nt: TGTGCCAGCAGCTTAGGGACTGACAATGAGCAGTTCTTC; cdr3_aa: CASSLGTDNEQFF
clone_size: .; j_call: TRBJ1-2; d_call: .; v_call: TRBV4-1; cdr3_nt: TGCGCCAGCAGCCAAGATTCCGTGGGGGGGTTGGCTGGCTACACCTTC; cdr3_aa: CASSQDSVGGLAGYTF
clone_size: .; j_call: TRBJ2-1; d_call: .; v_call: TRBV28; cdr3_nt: TGTGCCAGCAGTCCCCTCGAAGGGGACACCTTTTACAATGAGCAGTTCTTC; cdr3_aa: CASSPLEGDTFYNEQFF
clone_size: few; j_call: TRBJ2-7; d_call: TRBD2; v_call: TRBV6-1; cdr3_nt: TGTGCCAGCAGTGAAGTCCGATCGGAGCGGGAGGGATTACTCTACGAGCAGTACTTC; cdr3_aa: CASSEVRSEREGLLYEQYF
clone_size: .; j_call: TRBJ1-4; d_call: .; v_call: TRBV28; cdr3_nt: TGTGCCAGCAGTTTAGGGGGGATAATGGAAAAACTGTTTTTT; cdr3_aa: CASSLGGIMEKLFF
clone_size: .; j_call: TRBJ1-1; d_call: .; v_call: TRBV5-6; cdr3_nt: TGTGCGACGAAAAGGGGGTCTATGAACACTGAAGCTTTCTTT; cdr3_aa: CATKRGSMNTEAFF
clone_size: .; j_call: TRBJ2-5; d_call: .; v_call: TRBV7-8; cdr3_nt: TGTGCCAGCAGCTTAGTTCTTAGGGGGGGAGAGACCCAGTACTTC; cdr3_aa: CASSLVLRGGETQYF
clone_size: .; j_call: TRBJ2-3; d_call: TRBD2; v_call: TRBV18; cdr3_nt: TGTGCCAGCTCACTCGGGACTAGCGGGAGTAAAACAGATACGCAGTATTTT; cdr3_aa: CASSLGTSGSKTDTQYF
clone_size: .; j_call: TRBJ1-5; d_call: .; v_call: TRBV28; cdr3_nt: TGTGCCAGCAGTTTGAGGGCGGTGAGCAATCAGCCCCAGCATTTT; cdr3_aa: CASSLRAVSNQPQHF
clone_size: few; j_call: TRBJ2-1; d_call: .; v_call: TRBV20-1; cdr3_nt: TGCAGTGGAGACTACTACAATGAGCAGTTCTTC; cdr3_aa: CSGDYYNEQFF
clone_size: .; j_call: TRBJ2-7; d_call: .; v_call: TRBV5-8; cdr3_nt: TGTGCCAGCAGCTTGGGGCAGGGCCACGAGCAGTACTTC; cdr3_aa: CASSLGQGHEQYF
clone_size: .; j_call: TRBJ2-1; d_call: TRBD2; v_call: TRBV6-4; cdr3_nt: TGTGCCAGCAGTGAACAACCGGGACTAGCGGTCTCCTACAATGAGCAGTTCTTC; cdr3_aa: CASSEQPGLAVSYNEQFF
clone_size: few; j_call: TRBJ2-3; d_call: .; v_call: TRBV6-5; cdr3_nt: TGTGCCAGCAGGAGGAGCACGGCAGCAGATACGCAGTATTTT; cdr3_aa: CASRRSTAADTQYF
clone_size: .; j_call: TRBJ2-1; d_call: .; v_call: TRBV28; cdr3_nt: TGTGCCAGCAGTAGAGCTGATCAGTTCTTC; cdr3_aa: CASSRADQFF
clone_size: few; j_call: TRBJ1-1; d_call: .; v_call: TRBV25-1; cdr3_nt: TGTGCCAGCAGTTTCGACAGTCTCATCGGCCCCACTGAAGCTTTCTTT; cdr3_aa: CASSFDSLIGPTEAFF
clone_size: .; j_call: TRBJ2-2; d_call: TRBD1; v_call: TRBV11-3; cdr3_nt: TGTGCCAGCAGCGCCCGGACAGGGAACACCGGGGAGCTGTTTTTT; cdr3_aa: CASSARTGNTGELFF
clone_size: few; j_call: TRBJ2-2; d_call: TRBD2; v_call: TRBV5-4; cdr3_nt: TGTGCCAGCAGCTTGGTTAGCGGGAGGGACACCGGGGAGCTGTTTTTT; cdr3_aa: CASSLVSGRDTGELFF
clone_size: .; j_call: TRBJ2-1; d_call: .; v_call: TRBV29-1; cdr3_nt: TGCAGCGTCCGTTATCGCGGAGACTACAATGAGCAGTTCTTC; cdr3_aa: CSVRYRGDYNEQFF
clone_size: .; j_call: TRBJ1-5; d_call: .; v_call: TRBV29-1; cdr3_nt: TGCAGCGTTGGAGGAACCGGGAATCAGCCCCAGCATTTT; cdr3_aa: CSVGGTGNQPQHF
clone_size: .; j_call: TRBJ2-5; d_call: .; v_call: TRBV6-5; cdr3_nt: TGTGCCAGCAGTTACGGCGTCTCCAGGGAGACCCAGTACTTC; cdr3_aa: CASSYGVSRETQYF
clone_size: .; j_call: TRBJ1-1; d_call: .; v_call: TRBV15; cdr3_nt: TGTGCCACCAGCAGAGATAACAGCAGAATAACGGCTTTCTTT; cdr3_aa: CATSRDNSRITAFF
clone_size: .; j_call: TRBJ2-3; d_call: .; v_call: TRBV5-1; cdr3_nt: TGCGCCAGCATGTGGTCCCCCACAACGACAGATACGCAGTATTTT; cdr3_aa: CASMWSPTTTDTQYF
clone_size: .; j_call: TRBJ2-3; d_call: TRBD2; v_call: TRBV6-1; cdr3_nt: TGTGCCAGCAACCCGGGAGCGGGACCCAGTGAGGCGCAGTATTTT; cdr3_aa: CASNPGAGPSEAQYF
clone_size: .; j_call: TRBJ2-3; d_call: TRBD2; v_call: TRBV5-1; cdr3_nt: TGCGCCAGCAGCTCGGGACTAGAGGCACGGACAGATACGCAGTATTTT; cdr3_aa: CASSSGLEARTDTQYF
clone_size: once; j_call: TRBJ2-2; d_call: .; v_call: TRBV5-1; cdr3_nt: TGCGCCAGCAGCTTGGGACTACTCCCTAACACCGGGGAGCTGTTTTTT; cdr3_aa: CASSLGLLPNTGELFF
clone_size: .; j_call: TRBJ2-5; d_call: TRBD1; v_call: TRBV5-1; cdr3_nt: TGCGCCAGCAGCTTGACTACAGGGGGATATCAAGAGACCCAGTACTTC; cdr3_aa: CASSLTTGGYQETQYF